The clone carrying this T cell receptor (beta chain) was seen ten or more times. The target antigen is unknown. The data were taken from a study of metastatic and nonmetastatic thyroid tumors. Study context: Repertoire comparison spanned blood and tumor or nodule tissue of malignant and benign thyroid patients.

All patients were untreated before thyroid surgery. V lost 3 bases and J lost 10; bases outside the gene matches: 16. This CDR3 is 16 amino acids long. Germline V gene data show CDR1 as MDHEN and CDR2 as SYDVKM. Study outcomes and limitations: For both blood and tumor, malignant thyroid tumors reportedly showed significantly higher TCR beta diversity than benign nodules did.

TCRdb re-analyzed the PCR reads using MiXCR. The table lists 35,000 to 40,000 clones, about 29% of them singletons. Source material: blood. The clonotype was recovered from a male donor with papillary thyroid cancer or a benign thyroid nodule (not recorded which). Some clones in this sample may be carry-over from other donors' samples. The chain has TRBV28 and TRBJ2-7; 9 bases are shared with TRBD2. CDR3 in DNA: TGTGCCAGCAGTTTCGGGCGGGAGGGCTCCCGGTCGGTTCAGTACTTC. This encodes CASSFGREGSRSVQYF.